The present TCR beta chain was sequenced within a study of blood T cell repertoires in COVID-19. Across the whole study: PBMCs, B-cell-depleted T cells, or T cells were the source of the cDNA or gDNA that made up the material.

J was trimmed by 6 bases and V by 1 base; bases with no gene match: 8. Germline V gives CDR1 SGHVS, CDR2 FNYEAQ. The CDR3 contains 16 residues. Per the authors' pipeline: Researchers report that nucleated cell counts were estimated from reference gene primer amplification. Clones were sequenced by immunoSEQ multiplex PCR, and TCRdb holds only the in-frame ones, with some missing. The V and J calls and clone size are taken from that table; D and trimming were inferred from the DNA. Among fewer than 250,000 clones listed, 85% to 90% were seen once. Followed over time, Seattle patients had been enrolled while infection was active.

The sample taken for sequencing was peripheral blood. The V call is TRBV7-6, the J call TRBJ1-4; 7 positions match TRBD1. The TCR comes from a man aged 45-60 years with COVID-19, enrolled during active disease. The CDR3 sequence: CASSLGQGGVDEKLFF. The CDR3 nucleotides are TGTGCCAGCAGCTTAGGACAGGGTGGAGTTGATGAAAAACTGTTTTTT. Variable domain in full (rest from reference TRBV7-6 and TRBJ1-4): GAGVSQSPRYKVTKRGQDVALRCDPISGHVSLYWYRQALGQGPEFLTYFNYEAQQDKSGLPNDRFSAERPEGSISTLTIQRTEQRDSAMYRCASSLGQGGVDEKLFFGSGTQLSVL.